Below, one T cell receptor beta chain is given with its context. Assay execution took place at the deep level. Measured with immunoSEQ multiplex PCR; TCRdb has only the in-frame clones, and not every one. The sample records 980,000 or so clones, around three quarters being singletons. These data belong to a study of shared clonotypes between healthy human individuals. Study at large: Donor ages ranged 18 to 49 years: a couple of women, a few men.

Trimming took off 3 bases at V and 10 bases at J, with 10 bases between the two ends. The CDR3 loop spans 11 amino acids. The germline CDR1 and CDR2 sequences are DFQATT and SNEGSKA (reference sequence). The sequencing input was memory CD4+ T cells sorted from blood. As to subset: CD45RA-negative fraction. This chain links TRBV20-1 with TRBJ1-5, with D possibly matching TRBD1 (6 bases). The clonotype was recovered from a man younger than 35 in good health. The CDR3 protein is CSASAGGPQHF. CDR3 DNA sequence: TGCAGTGCTAGTGCGGGGGGCCCCCAGCATTTT.